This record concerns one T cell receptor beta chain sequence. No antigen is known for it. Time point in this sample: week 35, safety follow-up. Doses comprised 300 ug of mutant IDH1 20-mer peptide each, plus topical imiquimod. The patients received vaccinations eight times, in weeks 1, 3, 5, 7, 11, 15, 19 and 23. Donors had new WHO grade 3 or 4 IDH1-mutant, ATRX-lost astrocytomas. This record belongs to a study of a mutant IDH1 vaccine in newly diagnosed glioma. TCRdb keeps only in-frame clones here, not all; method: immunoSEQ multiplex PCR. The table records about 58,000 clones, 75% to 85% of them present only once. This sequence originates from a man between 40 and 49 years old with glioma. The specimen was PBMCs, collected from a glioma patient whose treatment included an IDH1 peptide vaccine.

CDR3 protein: CASTLAGAGPNEQFF. The CDR3 nucleotides read TGTGCCAGCACCCTCGCGGGGGCCGGTCCCAATGAGCAGTTCTTC. V usage is TRBV7-6 and J usage is TRBJ2-1, with a tentative D call TRBD2 (7 bases). V lost 7 bases, J lost 6 bases, and 19 bases lay in between. Germline V gene sequence: CDR1 SGHVS, CDR2 FNYEAQ. This CDR3 region has 15 residues.